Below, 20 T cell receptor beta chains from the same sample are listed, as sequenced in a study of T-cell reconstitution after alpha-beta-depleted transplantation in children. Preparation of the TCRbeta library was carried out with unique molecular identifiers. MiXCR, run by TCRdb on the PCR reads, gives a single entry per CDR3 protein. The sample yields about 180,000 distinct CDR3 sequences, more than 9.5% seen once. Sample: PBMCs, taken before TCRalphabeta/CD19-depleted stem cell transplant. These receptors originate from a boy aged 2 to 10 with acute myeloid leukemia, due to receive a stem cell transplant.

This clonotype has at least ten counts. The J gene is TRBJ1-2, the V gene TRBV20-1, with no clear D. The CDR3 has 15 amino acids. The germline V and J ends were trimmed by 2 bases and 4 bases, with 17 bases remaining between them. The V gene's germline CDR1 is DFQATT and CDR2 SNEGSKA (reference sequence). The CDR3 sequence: CSARLEGWEGYGYTF. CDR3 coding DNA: TGCAGTGCTAGATTAGAGGGATGGGAAGGCTATGGCTACACCTTC.

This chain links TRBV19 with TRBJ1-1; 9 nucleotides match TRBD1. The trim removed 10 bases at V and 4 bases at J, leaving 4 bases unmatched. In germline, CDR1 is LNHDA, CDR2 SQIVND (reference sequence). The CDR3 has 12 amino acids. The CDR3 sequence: CATGQGRTEAFF. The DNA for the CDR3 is TGTGCCACCGGACAGGGGCGCACTGAAGCTTTCTTT.

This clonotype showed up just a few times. CDR3 nucleotide sequence: TGTGCCTTCAGTTCGCCGGGACAGGGTGGTTTTGGAAGCAATGAGCAGTTCTTC. This gives the protein CAFSSPGQGGFGSNEQFF. The chain combines TRBV2 with TRBJ2-1, with 9 positions matching TRBD1. There are 18 residues in the CDR3. Trimming removed 11 bases from V and 6 bases from J; junction bases left unmatched: 23. The germline gives CDR1 SNHLY, CDR2 FYNNEI.

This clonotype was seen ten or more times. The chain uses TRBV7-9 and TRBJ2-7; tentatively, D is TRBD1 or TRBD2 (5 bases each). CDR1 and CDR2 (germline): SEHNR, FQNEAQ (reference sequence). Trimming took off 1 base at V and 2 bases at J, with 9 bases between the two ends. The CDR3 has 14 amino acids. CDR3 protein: CASSLVQGAYEQYF. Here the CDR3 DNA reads TGTGCCAGCAGCTTAGTCCAGGGAGCCTACGAGCAGTACTTC.

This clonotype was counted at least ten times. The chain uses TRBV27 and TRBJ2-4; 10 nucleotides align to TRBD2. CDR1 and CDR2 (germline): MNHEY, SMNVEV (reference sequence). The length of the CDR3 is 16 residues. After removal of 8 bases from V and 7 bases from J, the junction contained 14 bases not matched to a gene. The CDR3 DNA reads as TGTGCCAGCCGACCAGCCCCTAGCGGGAGTGTGAACATTCAGTACTTC. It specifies CASRPAPSGSVNIQYF.

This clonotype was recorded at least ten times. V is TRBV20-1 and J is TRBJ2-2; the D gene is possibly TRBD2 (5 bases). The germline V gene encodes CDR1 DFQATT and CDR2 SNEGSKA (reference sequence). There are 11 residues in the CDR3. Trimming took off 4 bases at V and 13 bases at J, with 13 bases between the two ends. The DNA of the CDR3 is TGCAGTGCTAATCTAGCTTATGGGCTGTTTTTT. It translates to CSANLAYGLFF.

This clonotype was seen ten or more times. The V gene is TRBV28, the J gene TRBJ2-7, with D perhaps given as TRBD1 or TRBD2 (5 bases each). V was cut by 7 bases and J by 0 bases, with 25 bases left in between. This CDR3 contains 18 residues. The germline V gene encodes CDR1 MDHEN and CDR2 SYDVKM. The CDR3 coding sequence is TGTGCCAGCACTCCCTTATTCCCGGGACCATATAGCTCCTACGAGCAGTACTTC. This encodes CASTPLFPGPYSSYEQYF.

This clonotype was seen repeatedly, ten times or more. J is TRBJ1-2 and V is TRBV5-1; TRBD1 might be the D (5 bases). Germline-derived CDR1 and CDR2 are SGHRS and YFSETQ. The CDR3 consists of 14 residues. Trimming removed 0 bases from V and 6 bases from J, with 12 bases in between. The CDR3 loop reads CASSLGARDHGYTF. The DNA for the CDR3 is TGCGCCAGCAGCTTGGGGGCAAGGGACCATGGCTACACCTTC. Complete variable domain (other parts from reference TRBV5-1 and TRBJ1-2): KAGVTQTPRYLIKTRGQQVTLSCSPISGHRSVSWYQQTPGQGLQFLFEYFSETQRNKGNFPGRFSGRQFSNSRSEMNVSTLELGDSALYLCASSLGARDHGYTFGSGTRLTVV.

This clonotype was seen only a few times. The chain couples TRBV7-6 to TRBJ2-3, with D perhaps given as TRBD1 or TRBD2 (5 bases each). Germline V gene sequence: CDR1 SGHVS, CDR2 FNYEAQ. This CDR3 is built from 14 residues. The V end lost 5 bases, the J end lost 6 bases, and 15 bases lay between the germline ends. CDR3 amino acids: CASSPGIEGDTQYF. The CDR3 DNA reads TGTGCCAGCAGCCCCGGGATCGAGGGGGATACGCAGTATTTT.

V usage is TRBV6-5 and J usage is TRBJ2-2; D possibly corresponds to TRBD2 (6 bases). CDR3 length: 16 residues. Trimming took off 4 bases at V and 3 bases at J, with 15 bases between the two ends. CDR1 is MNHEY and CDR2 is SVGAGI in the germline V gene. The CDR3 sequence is CASSSPWGGDTGELFF. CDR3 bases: TGTGCCAGCAGTTCCCCATGGGGCGGGGACACCGGGGAGCTGTTTTTT.

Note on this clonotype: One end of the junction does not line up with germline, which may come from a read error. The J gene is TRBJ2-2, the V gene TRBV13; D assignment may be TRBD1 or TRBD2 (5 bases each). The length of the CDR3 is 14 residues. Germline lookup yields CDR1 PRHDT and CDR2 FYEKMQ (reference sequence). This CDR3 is CTSSQGSGTGELFF. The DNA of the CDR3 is TGTACCAGCAGCCAGGGATCGGGGACCGGGGAGCTGTTTTTT. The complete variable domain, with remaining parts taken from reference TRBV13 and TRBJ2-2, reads AAGVIQSPRHLIKEKRETATLKCYPIPRHDTVYWYQQGPGQDPQFLISFYEKMQSDKGSIPDRFSAQQFSDYHSELNMSSLELGDSALYFCTSSQGSGTGELFFGEGSRLTVL.

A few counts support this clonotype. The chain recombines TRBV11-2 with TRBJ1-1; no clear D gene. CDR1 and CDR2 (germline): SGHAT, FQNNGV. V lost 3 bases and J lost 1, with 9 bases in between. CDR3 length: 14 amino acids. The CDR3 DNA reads TGTGCCAGCAGCTTCGAGGCCACGAACACTGAAGCTTTCTTT. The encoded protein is CASSFEATNTEAFF.

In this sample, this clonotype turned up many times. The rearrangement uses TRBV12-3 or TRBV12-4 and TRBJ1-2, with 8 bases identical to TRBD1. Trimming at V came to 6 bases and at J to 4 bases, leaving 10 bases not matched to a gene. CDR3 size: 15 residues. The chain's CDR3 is CASSQGDRLTYGYTF. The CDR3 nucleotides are TGTGCCAGCAGCCAGGGGGACAGGCTCACCTATGGCTACACCTTC.

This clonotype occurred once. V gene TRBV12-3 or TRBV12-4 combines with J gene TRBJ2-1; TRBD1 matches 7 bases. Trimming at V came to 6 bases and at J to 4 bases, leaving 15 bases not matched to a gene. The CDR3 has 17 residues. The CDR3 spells CASSSLNRGMAYNEQFF. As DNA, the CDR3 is TGTGCCAGCAGCTCCCTAAACAGGGGAATGGCATACAATGAGCAGTTCTTC.

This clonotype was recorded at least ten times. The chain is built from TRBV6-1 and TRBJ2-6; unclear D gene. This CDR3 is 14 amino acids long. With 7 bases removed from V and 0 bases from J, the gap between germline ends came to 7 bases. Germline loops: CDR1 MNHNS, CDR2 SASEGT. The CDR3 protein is CASNLFSGANVLTF. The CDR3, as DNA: TGTGCCAGCAATCTGTTCTCTGGGGCCAACGTCCTGACTTTC.

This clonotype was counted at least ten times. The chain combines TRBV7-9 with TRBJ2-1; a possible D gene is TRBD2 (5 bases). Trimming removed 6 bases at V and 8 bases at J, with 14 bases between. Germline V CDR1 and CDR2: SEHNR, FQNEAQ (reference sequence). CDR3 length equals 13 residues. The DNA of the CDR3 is TGTGCCAGCAGACATGACTATGTGCATGAGCAGTTCTTC. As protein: CASRHDYVHEQFF.

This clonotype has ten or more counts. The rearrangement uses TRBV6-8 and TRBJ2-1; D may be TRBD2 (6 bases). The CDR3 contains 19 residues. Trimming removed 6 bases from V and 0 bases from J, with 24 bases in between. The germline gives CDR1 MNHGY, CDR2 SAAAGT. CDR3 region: CASSSKKAPGLRSYNEQFF. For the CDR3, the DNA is TGTGCCAGCAGCTCCAAGAAAGCCCCGGGACTCCGCTCCTACAATGAGCAGTTCTTC.

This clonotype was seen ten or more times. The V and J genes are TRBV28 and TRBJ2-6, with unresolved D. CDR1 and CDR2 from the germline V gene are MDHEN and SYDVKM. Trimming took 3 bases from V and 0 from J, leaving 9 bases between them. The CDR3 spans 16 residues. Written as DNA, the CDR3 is TGTGCCAGCAGTTTCAGCAGGCCCTCTGGGGCCAACGTCCTGACTTTC. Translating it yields CASSFSRPSGANVLTF.

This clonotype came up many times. The CDR3 bases are TGCGCCAGCAGCTTGGGAGGGACAGACAATGAAAAACTGTTTTTT. Its translation is CASSLGGTDNEKLFF. The gene calls are TRBV5-1 and TRBJ1-4, with 7 bases aligning to TRBD1. This CDR3 is 15 amino acids long. Unmatched junction bases numbered 4, after V lost 0 bases and J lost 5 bases. Germline V gene lookup returns CDR1 SGHRS and CDR2 YFSETQ. Looking up the rest from reference TRBV5-1 and TRBJ1-4 gives the full variable domain: KAGVTQTPRYLIKTRGQQVTLSCSPISGHRSVSWYQQTPGQGLQFLFEYFSETQRNKGNFPGRFSGRQFSNSRSEMNVSTLELGDSALYLCASSLGGTDNEKLFFGSGTQLSVL.

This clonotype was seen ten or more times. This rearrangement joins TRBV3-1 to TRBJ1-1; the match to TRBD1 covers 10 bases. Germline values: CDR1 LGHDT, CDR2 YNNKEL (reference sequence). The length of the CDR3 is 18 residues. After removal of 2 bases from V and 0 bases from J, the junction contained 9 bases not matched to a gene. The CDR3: CASSQIRDRGFMNTEAFF. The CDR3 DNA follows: TGTGCCAGCAGCCAAATCCGGGACAGGGGATTCATGAACACTGAAGCTTTCTTT.